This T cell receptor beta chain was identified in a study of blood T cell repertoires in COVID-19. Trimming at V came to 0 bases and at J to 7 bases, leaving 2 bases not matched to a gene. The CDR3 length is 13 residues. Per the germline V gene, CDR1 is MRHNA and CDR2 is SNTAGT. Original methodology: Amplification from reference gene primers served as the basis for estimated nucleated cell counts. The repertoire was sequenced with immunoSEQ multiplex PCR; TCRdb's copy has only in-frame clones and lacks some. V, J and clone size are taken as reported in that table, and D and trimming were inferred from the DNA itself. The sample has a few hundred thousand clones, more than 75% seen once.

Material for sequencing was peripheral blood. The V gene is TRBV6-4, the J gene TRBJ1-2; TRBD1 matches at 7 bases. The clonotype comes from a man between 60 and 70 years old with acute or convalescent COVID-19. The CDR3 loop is CASSDSSGGGYTF. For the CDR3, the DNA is TGTGCCAGCAGTGACTCGTCAGGGGGTGGCTACACCTTC.